This T cell receptor beta chain originates from a study of blood T cell repertoires in COVID-19 (dated by TCRdb to 2019 to 2021). Regarding the research as a whole: Samples covering the acute and convalescent phases of COVID-19 were provided by collaborators in the United States, Italy and Spain. The prospective study material was composed of cDNA or gDNA derived from T cells, B-cell-depleted T cells, or PBMCs. The sample metadata nearly always contained a de-identified subject ID, COVID-19 status, age in years and sex. The samples were drawn from two sources: the first 160 participants of the ongoing ImmuneRACE study, and approximately 1,300 subjects contributed by 6 global collaborators. Where HLA class I and class II types were available, the types were taken from metadata supplied by the sample provider, not from assay-based typing. The repertoires were released in a freely available public database meant as a resource for research on the immune response to SARS-CoV-2. Deeply sampled blood TCRbeta repertoires from subjects exposed to, actively infected with, or recovered from COVID-19 were included in the dataset.

The paper as a whole reports these results and caveats: The amount of clinical and demographic metadata varied by source and participant and was provided uncurated.

Remarks on this clone: Its specific antigen is unknown. No base-level quality is on record; no much larger clone is a single base apart.

TCRbeta CDR3 regions were amplified from genomic DNA by means of the immunoSEQ Assay, a bias-controlled multiplex PCR. Processing in the source paper ran as follows. Within the assay, amplification of reference gene primers was used to estimate how many nucleated cells each sample contained. To quantify the absolute abundance of each unique TCRbeta CDR3 rearrangement, sequence reads were collapsed and filtered. Productive Simpson clonality was computed per sample as the square root of Simpson's diversity index over productive rearrangements. TCRdb took this table from immuneACCESS and kept in-frame rearrangements with V and J called. Such tables lack part of the clones; where checked against another copy, unresolved V genes explain under half of the gap, and the rest is unexplained. From that table come the V and J calls and clone size; the DNA was used to work out D and trimming. For this sample there are some 45,000 clones; more than 80% appear just once. The top ten clones comprise around 8% of the sample.

V is clipped by 5 bases and J by 2 bases, and the sequence between their germline boundaries is 16 bases long. The germline V gene (reference sequence) yields SEHNR for CDR1 and FQNEAQ for CDR2. The CDR3 spans 15 residues, from the cysteine through the phenylalanine. Only the CDR3 portion is preserved as DNA: 45 bases, with reading frame beginning at the first base. Collaborating institutions collected whole blood in K2EDTA tubes following their own protocols. For TCRbeta analysis, collaborators shipped samples as frozen whole blood, isolated PBMCs, or DNA extracted from either of those sample types.

Sequenced input: peripheral blood. This receptor chain uses TRBV7-9 and TRBJ2-7; a tentative D call is TRBD1 (5 bases match). The clonotype originates from an elderly man in a cohort sampled during active COVID-19. The CDR3 region: CASSPQIRGTYEQYF. The DNA is TGTGCCAGCAGCCCTCAAATAAGGGGTACCTACGAGCAGTACTTC.